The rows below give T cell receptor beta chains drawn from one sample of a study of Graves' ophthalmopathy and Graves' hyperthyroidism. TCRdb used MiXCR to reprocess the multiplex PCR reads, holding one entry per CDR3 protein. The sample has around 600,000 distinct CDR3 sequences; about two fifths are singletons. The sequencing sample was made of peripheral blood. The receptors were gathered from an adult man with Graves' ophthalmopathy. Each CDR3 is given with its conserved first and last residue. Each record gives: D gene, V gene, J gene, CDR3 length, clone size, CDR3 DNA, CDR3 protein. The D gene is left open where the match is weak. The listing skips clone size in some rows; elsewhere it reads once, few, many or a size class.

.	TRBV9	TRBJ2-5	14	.	TGTGCCAGCAGCGGCGGGGACTACCAAGAGACCCAGTACTTC	CASSGGDYQETQYF
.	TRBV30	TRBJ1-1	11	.	TGTGCCTGGAGTGTAAGTCAGTTAGCTTTCTTT	CAWSVSQLAFF
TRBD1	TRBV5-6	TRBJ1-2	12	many	TGTGCCAGCAGCCCCGGGACAGCCGGCTACACCTTC	CASSPGTAGYTF
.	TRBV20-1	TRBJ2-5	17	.	TGCAGTGCTAGTGCAGGGAGCGGGTACTTTGGCAATCAGCCCCAGTACTTC	CSASAGSGYFGNQPQYF
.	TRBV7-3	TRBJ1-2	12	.	TGTGCCAGCAGCTCTGGGACCTATGGCTACACCTTC	CASSSGTYGYTF
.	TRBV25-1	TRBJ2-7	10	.	TGTGCCACCAGACGGGGCGAGCAGTACTTC	CATRRGEQYF
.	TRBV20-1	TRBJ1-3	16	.	TGCAGTGCTCTCCCCTCAGGGGCTGGCTCTGGAAACACCATATATTTT	CSALPSGAGSGNTIYF
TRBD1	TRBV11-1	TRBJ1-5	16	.	TGTGCCAGCAGACGTTTACAGGGGTATAGCAATCAGCCCCAGCATTTT	CASRRLQGYSNQPQHF
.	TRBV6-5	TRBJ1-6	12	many	TGTGCCAGCAGTCGAACGGGGTCACCCCTCCACTTT	CASSRTGSPLHF
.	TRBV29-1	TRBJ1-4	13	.	TGCAGCGTTGAAGTTGCGGCTAATGAAAAACTGTTTTTT	CSVEVAANEKLFF
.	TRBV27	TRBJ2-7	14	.	TGTGCCAGCAGAGCGGACAATCGACGCTACGAGCAGTACTTC	CASRADNRRYEQYF
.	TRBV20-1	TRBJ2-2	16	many	TGCAGTGCTAGAGATGCCCCAAGCGTTAGCACCGGGGAGCTGTTTTTT	CSARDAPSVSTGELFF
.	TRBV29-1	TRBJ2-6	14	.	TGCAGCGTTGAAGATCCCAGCGGGGCCAACGTCCTGACTTTC	CSVEDPSGANVLTF
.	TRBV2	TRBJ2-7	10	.	TGTGCCAGCAGTGTTAATGAGCAGTACTTC	CASSVNEQYF
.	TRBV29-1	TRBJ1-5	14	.	TGCAGCAATCTGCGGACAGATTTTAATCAGCCCCAGCATTTT	CSNLRTDFNQPQHF
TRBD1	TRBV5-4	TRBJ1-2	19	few	TGTGCCAGCAGCCAAGGACCGCAGGGACAGCGTCAGCATAACTATGGCTACACCTTC	CASSQGPQGQRQHNYGYTF
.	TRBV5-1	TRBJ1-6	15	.	TGCGCCAGCAGCCCCCTCGGGGGAACGGATTCACCCCTCCACTTT	CASSPLGGTDSPLHF
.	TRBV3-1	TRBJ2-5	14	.	TGTGCCAGCAGCCGGGACTGGCTCCAAGAGACCCAGTACTTC	CASSRDWLQETQYF
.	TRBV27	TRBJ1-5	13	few	TGTGCCAGCAGTTTGGCAGGGTTTCAGCCCCAGCATTTT	CASSLAGFQPQHF
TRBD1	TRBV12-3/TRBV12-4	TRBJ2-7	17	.	TGTGCCAGCAGTTATGGGGACAGGGACACGTTTCGCAACGAGCAGTACTTC	CASSYGDRDTFRNEQYF